This TCR beta chain appears in the sequencing data of a study of glioma-infiltrating T cells. Study-level results: Tissue-blood divergence was below expectation in non-neoplastic patients, above in gliomas. CDR3 overlap between tissue and blood was very small.

Notes on this clonotype: Its antigen is currently unknown.

The germline gives CDR1 MNHEY, CDR2 SMNVEV (reference sequence). The CDR3 has 15 amino acids. The V end lost 6 bases, the J end lost 2 bases, and 14 bases lay between the germline ends. The iRepertoire nested amplicon-rescue multiplex PCR amplified TCR alpha and beta CDR3s from RNA. One-step reverse transcription and amplification started from approximately 100-400 ng of tissue mRNA or PBMC total RNA. Each CDR3 protein gets one entry after TCRdb re-called the multiplex PCR reads with MiXCR. Of some 150,000 distinct CDR3 sequences in the sample, about two fifths are singletons; the top ten hold about a fifth.

The receptor comes from a human donor with low-grade glioma or glioblastoma, undergoing nonglioma brain surgery, or in good health (not recorded which). Sequenced material: glioma tissue, nonneoplastic brain tissue, or PBMCs (not recorded which). The chain recombines TRBV27 with TRBJ1-5; possibly TRBD1 for D (5 bases). For the CDR3, the DNA is TGTGCCAGCAGCTTGATCCGGGACGGCAATCAGCCCCAGCATTTT. Its protein is CASSLIRDGNQPQHF.